Sequencing of this TCR beta chain was carried out in a study of cytomegalovirus exposure and HLA in healthy donors. This clone appeared a single time. Germline V gene data show CDR1 as SNHLY and CDR2 as FYNNEI. The V and J ends lost 5 bases and 2 bases, in that order; junction bases with no gene match: 7. This CDR3 spans 16 amino acids. Repertoires were generated with immunoSEQ multiplex PCR, while TCRdb's copy carries only in-frame clones and drops some. The sample has tens of thousands of clones, about 92% seen once. V gene TRBV2 combines with J gene TRBJ1-5, with 9 bases that match TRBD1. Source material: PBMCs. This TCR was sampled from a man aged 18 to 30 in good health and CMV-seronegative. The CDR3 DNA follows: TGTGCCAGCAGTTTAACAGGGGGCGAGGGCAATCAGCCCCAGCATTTT. This translates into CASSLTGGEGNQPQHF. Based on the CDR3 plus reference TRBV2 and TRBJ1-5, the full variable domain is EPEVTQTPSHQVTQMGQEVILRCVPISNHLYFYWYRQILGQKVEFLVSFYNNEISEKSEIFDDQFSVERPDGSNFTLKIRSTKLEDSAMYFCASSLTGGEGNQPQHFGDGTRLSIL.